The clone carrying this T cell receptor beta chain occurred a few times. Its target is not known. CDR1 is LGHNA, CDR2 YSLEER, per germline. With 1 base removed from V and 8 bases from J, the gap between germline ends came to 8 bases. The CDR3 extends over 12 amino acids. Sample-barcoded 5' priming and a J-beta primer mix drove a second PCR of about 7 to 12 cycles. A single record per CDR3 protein comes from TCRdb applying MiXCR to the 5' RACE reads. This sample has 800,000 to 950,000 distinct CDR3 sequences; under 40% occur once, and the top ten carry under 15%. This record comes from a study of blood T cells in healthy people across ages. The study, taken as a whole, reports: In older individuals, TCR beta diversity per million T cells was lower, falling roughly linearly with age.

The clonotype originates from a man younger than 30 in good health. The V call is TRBV4-3, the J call TRBJ1-2; D unresolved. Material for sequencing was blood. The CDR3 is CASSQVVGGYTF. The CDR3, as DNA: TGCGCCAGCAGCCAAGTGGTCGGGGGCTACACCTTC.